The 8 T cell receptor beta chains reported below all come from one sample, sequenced in a study of post-analysis software for immune sequencing data. Study-level points and caveats: Included in a set of roughly 5 TRBV segments more frequent in patients than controls were TRBV5-6, TRBV5-1 and TRBV20-1.

These receptors' antigens are unknown. The TCR beta cDNA libraries carried unique molecular identifiers. TCRdb re-derived calls from the PCR reads in MiXCR, one entry per CDR3 protein. The repertoire holds approximately 400,000 distinct CDR3 sequences, approximately 33% seen once, with over 10% in the top ten. The sequenced sample consisted of blood. Receptors were obtained from a girl aged 5 to 17 with multiple sclerosis.

In DNA, the CDR3 is TGTGCCAGCAGTCTCGGGACGGACCAAGAGACCCAGTACTTC. Translating gives CASSLGTDQETQYF. J is TRBJ2-5 and V is TRBV25-1; D may match TRBD1 or TRBD2 (5 bases each). The V gene's germline CDR1 is MGHDK and CDR2 SYGVNS. The CDR3 is made up of 14 amino acids. V lost 5 bases and J lost 0, with 10 bases in between.

This sequence joins TRBV5-6 and TRBJ2-1, with TRBD2 as a possible D gene (6 bases). CDR1 and CDR2 from the germline V gene are SGHDT and YYEEEE. There are 15 residues in the CDR3. The V end lost 4 bases, the J end lost 7 bases, and 18 bases lay between the germline ends. CDR3 region: CASSPGLTPRNEQFF. For the CDR3, the DNA is TGTGCCAGCAGCCCTGGACTAACGCCCCGGAATGAGCAGTTCTTC.

CDR3 amino acids: CASSLRLGATDTQYF. The CDR3, as DNA: TGTGCCAGCAGCTTACGCTTAGGAGCCACAGATACGCAGTATTTT. The chain couples TRBV5-8 to TRBJ2-3; D remains unclear. CDR1 is SGHTS, CDR2 YDEGEE, per germline. Trimming pared 2 bases from V and 2 bases from J, leaving 12 bases between. The CDR3 runs 15 residues.

V and J are TRBV28 and TRBJ1-2; D not certain. CDR3 length: 14 amino acids. V was shortened by 1 base and J by 3 bases, with 9 bases between the two germline ends. The germline gives CDR1 MDHEN, CDR2 SYDVKM. The CDR3 DNA is TGTGCCAGCAGTTTATCCCATCTTCACTATGGCTACACCTTC. This gives the protein CASSLSHLHYGYTF.

This clonotype was found a few times. This chain connects TRBV7-9 to TRBJ2-7; D may be TRBD1 (5 bases). V was shortened by 5 bases and J by 0 bases, with 17 bases between the two germline ends. CDR3 size: 16 residues. Germline-derived CDR1 and CDR2 are SEHNR and FQNEAQ (reference sequence). The CDR3 reads CASSGAAWRSSYEQYF. The CDR3 DNA is TGTGCCAGCAGCGGGGCGGCCTGGAGAAGCTCCTACGAGCAGTACTTC.

The CDR3 bases are TGCGCCAGCAGCTTGGAGGCCACTCTCCAAGAGACCCAGTACTTC. Its protein product is CASSLEATLQETQYF. The chain links TRBV5-1 to TRBJ2-5, with no clear D. This CDR3 is 15 amino acids long. Deletions cut 0 bases from V and 1 base from J, with 10 bases between. Germline values: CDR1 SGHRS, CDR2 YFSETQ.

V gene TRBV15 combines with J gene TRBJ2-4; no clear D gene. V shed 1 base and J shed 0 bases, with 4 bases lying between them. CDR3 length equals 14 residues. Germline lookup yields CDR1 LNHNV and CDR2 YYDKDF (reference sequence). The CDR3 loop reads CATSRGTAKNIQYF. The CDR3 DNA follows: TGTGCCACCAGCAGAGGGACAGCCAAAAACATTCAGTACTTC.

In its sample, this clonotype was seen many times. The chain carries TRBV6-5 and TRBJ2-3; 10 bases fit TRBD2. V shed 6 bases, J shed 5 bases, and the junction held 8 bases outside the gene matches. The CDR3 length is 15 residues. The germline CDR1 and CDR2 sequences are MNHEY and SVGAGI. Here the CDR3 reads CASRNSGGAGDTQYF. The DNA for the CDR3 is TGTGCCAGCAGGAACAGCGGGGGGGCCGGAGATACGCAGTATTTT.